A single sample is the source of the 28 T cell receptor beta chains below, sequenced in a study of human T cells and chemical hapten exposure. TCRdb recomputed calls from the RACE reads with MiXCR, one row per CDR3 protein. The table shows tens of thousands of distinct CDR3 sequences, with roughly 12% occurring only once. Time point indicated: pre-sensitization, week 0. The treatment: therapeutic diphenylcyclopropenone sensitization with weekly scalp DPC. Unfractionated whole blood yielded the extracted total RNA. Sample: whole blood, taken in connection with sensitization to the hapten diphenylcyclopropenone (DPC). The receptors derive from a woman aged 40 to 50 with alopecia areata. Some clones in this sample may be carry-over from other donors' samples.

The table lists this clonotype with a few counts. The J gene is TRBJ2-7, the V gene TRBV29-1; either TRBD1 or TRBD2 may supply D (6 bases each). Trimming cost V 7 bases and J 7 bases, with 17 bases left between them. Germline V gene data show CDR1 as SQVTM and CDR2 as ANQGSEA. CDR3 length: 12 residues. The CDR3 spells CSGGVARGEQYF. The CDR3 DNA follows: TGCAGCGGCGGGGTGGCTAGGGGGGAGCAGTACTTC.

This clonotype was found many times. The rearrangement uses TRBV18 and TRBJ2-3, with 14 bases identical to TRBD2. The V gene's germline CDR1 is KGHSH and CDR2 LQKENI. Germline trimming cut 3 bases from V and 7 bases from J; bases unmatched to any gene: 6. The CDR3 runs 16 residues. The CDR3 sequence: CASSPRTSGGRNTQYF. The DNA for the CDR3 is TGTGCCAGCTCACCCCGGACTAGCGGGGGGCGAAATACGCAGTATTTT.

This clonotype was observed at least ten times. V and J are TRBV28 and TRBJ1-2; the match to TRBD1 covers 7 bases. The CDR3 totals 17 residues. The junction had 13 bases not matched to a gene; V was cut back by 5 bases and J by 1 base. CDR1 MDHEN and CDR2 SYDVKM come from the germline V gene. The CDR3 spells CASSPRYNRGRNYGYTF. The CDR3 nucleotides read TGTGCCAGCAGTCCCCGATACAACAGGGGCCGTAACTATGGCTACACCTTC.

There are many counts of this clonotype. The V call is TRBV29-1, the J call TRBJ2-3; D is possibly TRBD1 (5 bases). Trimming removed 4 bases at V and 4 bases at J, with 12 bases between. Per the germline V gene, CDR1 is SQVTM and CDR2 is ANQGSEA. The CDR3 covers 13 residues. In DNA, the CDR3 is TGCAGCGTTGCCCGACAGTCGGCAGATACGCAGTATTTT. Its protein is CSVARQSADTQYF.

The sample holds many counts of this clonotype. The chain carries TRBV6-4 and TRBJ1-6, with 9 bases identical to TRBD1. V was clipped by 10 bases and J by 7 bases; unmatched bases: 5. This CDR3 is 13 amino acids long. Germline V gene data show CDR1 as MRHNA and CDR2 as SNTAGT. CDR3 region: CANGQGNNSPLHF. CDR3 nucleotides: TGTGCCAACGGACAGGGGAACAATTCACCCCTCCACTTT.

The gene calls are TRBV29-1 and TRBJ1-2; D uncertain. CDR3 size: 11 residues. Germline V gives CDR1 SQVTM, CDR2 ANQGSEA. Trimming pared 3 bases from V and 12 bases from J, leaving 14 bases between. The CDR3 sequence: CSVDAQSKHTF. CDR3 DNA sequence: TGCAGCGTTGATGCCCAGTCAAAGCACACCTTC.

This clonotype came up many times. V usage is TRBV16 and J usage is TRBJ1-4; D unclear. The CDR3 loop spans 13 amino acids. In germline, CDR1 is KGHSY, CDR2 FQNENV. With 2 bases removed from V and 4 bases from J, the gap between germline ends came to 5 bases. CDR3 bases: TGTGCCAGCAGCCAAGGACGTAATGAAAAACTGTTTTTT. It is translated as CASSQGRNEKLFF.

This clonotype was seen a handful of times. The chain links TRBV5-1 to TRBJ1-5; a weak D match, TRBD1 (5 bases). The CDR3 has 13 residues. Trimming cost V 4 bases and J 7 bases, with 12 bases left between them. Germline CDR1 SGHRS, CDR2 YFSETQ. The CDR3: CASSGTPGQPQHF. The CDR3 coding sequence is TGCGCCAGCAGCGGAACCCCAGGGCAGCCCCAGCATTTT.

This clonotype was counted many times. DNA of the CDR3: TGTGCCAGCAGCTTAGCAGGGTCCTATGGCTACACCTTC. Translating gives CASSLAGSYGYTF. The chain combines TRBV7-2 with TRBJ1-2; D remains unclear. The CDR3 extends over 13 amino acids. The germline V and J ends were trimmed by 0 bases and 4 bases, with 6 bases remaining between them. Germline V gene sequence: CDR1 SGHTA, CDR2 FQGNSA.

The rearrangement uses TRBV6-2 or TRBV6-3 and TRBJ2-1; TRBD2 agrees at 12 bases. V shed 4 bases, J shed 3 bases, and the junction held 4 bases outside the gene matches. This CDR3 region has 16 residues. Per germline, CDR1 MNHEY and CDR2 SVGEGT. CDR3 DNA sequence: TGTGCCAGCAGTTCGCGGACTAGCGGGGACTACAATGAGCAGTTCTTC. It encodes CASSSRTSGDYNEQFF.

In this sample, this clonotype turned up many times. CDR3 nucleotides: TGTGCCAGCCGCACCACAAGCTCCCCTGGGGGCGGTTACAATGAGCAGTTCTTC. Encoded protein: CASRTTSSPGGGYNEQFF. J is TRBJ2-1 and V is TRBV28; D is perhaps TRBD1 (6 bases). V gave up 8 bases and J gave up 4 bases, with 27 bases separating them. CDR3 length: 18 residues. Looked up from germline, CDR1 is MDHEN and CDR2 is SYDVKM.

This clonotype was detected a few times. The rearrangement uses TRBV6-5 and TRBJ2-1; 8 bases map to TRBD1. The CDR3 sequence is 15 residues long. V trimming: 5 bases; J trimming: 2 bases; junction bases outside the gene matches: 5. Germline V gene data show CDR1 as MNHEY and CDR2 as SVGAGI. CDR3 nucleotide sequence: TGTGCCAGCAGTCACGACAGGGGCCCCTACAATGAGCAGTTCTTC. Amino acid sequence: CASSHDRGPYNEQFF.

This clonotype was observed many times. CDR3 coding DNA: TGCAGTGCTAGAGCTAGCGGACCGACAGATACGCAGTATTTT. It yields the protein CSARASGPTDTQYF. The chain recombines TRBV20-1 with TRBJ2-3; 7 bases are a match to TRBD2. The CDR3 extends over 14 amino acids. J lost 3 bases, V lost 1 base, and 4 bases had no gene match. CDR1 is DFQATT and CDR2 is SNEGSKA in the germline V gene (reference sequence).

This clonotype was counted at least ten times. CDR3 protein: CASSRRQGYEQYF. The CDR3 nucleotides read TGTGCCAGCAGCCGTCGACAGGGGTACGAGCAGTACTTC. The chain combines TRBV7-2 with TRBJ2-7; 8 nucleotides align to TRBD1. V gave up 5 bases and J gave up 4 bases; unmatched junction bases: 4. This CDR3 comprises 13 residues. CDR1 is SGHTA, CDR2 FQGNSA, per germline.

This clonotype was picked up many times. In nucleotides, the CDR3 is TGTGCCATCAGTGAAGCGACTGGAAACACCATATATTTT. Residues: CAISEATGNTIYF. V usage is TRBV10-3 and J usage is TRBJ1-3; D is ambiguous. V was clipped by 3 bases and J by 2 bases, with 5 bases between them. The CDR3 is 13 residues long. CDR1 is ENHRY and CDR2 is SYGVKD in the germline V gene.

The chain is built from TRBV7-2 and TRBJ2-5; tentative D call: TRBD2 (6 bases). Trimming shortened V by 4 bases and J by 1 base, and 10 bases separated the two germline ends. The germline V gene has CDR1 SGHTA and CDR2 FQGNSA. The CDR3 is 14 residues long. Written as DNA, the CDR3 is TGTGCCAGCAGCTCCCCAGCGGGCCAAGAGACCCAGTACTTC. Translation gives CASSSPAGQETQYF.

This clonotype has ten or more counts. This sequence joins TRBV10-3 and TRBJ2-1; a weak D match, TRBD1 (5 bases). Trimming took 0 bases from V and 7 from J, leaving 10 bases between them. Germline lookup yields CDR1 ENHRY and CDR2 SYGVKD. This CDR3 region has 14 residues. The CDR3 bases are TGTGCCATCAGTGAGTCGAGCAGGGTAAATGAGCAGTTCTTC. It codes for CAISESSRVNEQFF.

The V call is TRBV6-2 or TRBV6-3, the J call TRBJ2-7; tentative D call: TRBD2 (6 bases). The CDR3 is made up of 14 amino acids. Germline V lookup: CDR1 MNHEY, CDR2 SVGEGT. V gave up 0 bases and J gave up 3 bases, with 9 bases separating them. The CDR3 DNA is TGTGCCAGCAGTTACTCGTCGGGAGTCTACGAGCAGTACTTC. Its translation: CASSYSSGVYEQYF.

At least ten counts were recorded for this clonotype. CDR3 sequence: CASGAGAVTGELFF. The CDR3 DNA reads TGTGCCAGCGGGGCGGGAGCGGTCACCGGGGAGCTGTTTTTT. The J gene is TRBJ2-2, the V gene TRBV2, with TRBD2 matching 7 bases. Per the germline V gene, CDR1 is SNHLY and CDR2 is FYNNEI. The CDR3 length is 14 residues. J gave up 4 bases and V 8 bases, and 7 bases lay outside the gene matches.

This clonotype was observed at least ten times. CDR3 sequence (DNA): TGTGCCAGCAGCTTAACTACAGGGGACTCACCCCTCCACTTT. Protein product: CASSLTTGDSPLHF. This sequence joins TRBV7-9 and TRBJ1-6, with 7 bases fitting TRBD1. Germline-derived CDR1 and CDR2 are SEHNR and FQNEAQ (reference sequence). This CDR3 has 14 residues. V dropped 2 bases and J dropped 10; count of bases not matched to a gene: 5.

This clonotype has ten or more counts. The chain combines TRBV10-3 with TRBJ2-1; D uncertain. Germline CDR1 and CDR2: ENHRY and SYGVKD. The CDR3 extends over 13 amino acids. Deletions cut 6 bases from V and 0 bases from J, with 6 bases between. The CDR3 coding sequence is TGTGCCATCAGAGATAGCTCCTACAATGAGCAGTTCTTC. Translating it yields CAIRDSSYNEQFF.

This clonotype was seen a few times. The genes are TRBV6-5 and TRBJ2-7; D unresolved. V gave up 7 bases and J gave up 4 bases, with 11 bases separating them. CDR3 length: 12 amino acids. Per the germline V gene, CDR1 is MNHEY and CDR2 is SVGAGI. The CDR3 sequence is CASTLQPYEQYF. The CDR3 nucleotides are TGTGCCAGCACCTTACAGCCTTACGAGCAGTACTTC.

The sample holds many counts of this clonotype. The chain's CDR3 is CASTEANGGGGYTF. The CDR3 DNA sequence: TGTGCCAGCACCGAGGCAAACGGCGGCGGGGGCTACACCTTC. The chain couples TRBV6-1 to TRBJ1-2; no firm D call. Germline V gives CDR1 MNHNS, CDR2 SASEGT. Trimming removed 7 bases at V and 8 bases at J, with 20 bases between. The CDR3 runs to 14 residues.

The rearrangement links TRBV28 to TRBJ1-2, with D unclear. The germline V gene encodes CDR1 MDHEN and CDR2 SYDVKM. The CDR3 contains 12 residues. The V gene lost 3 bases and the J gene lost 8 bases, with 10 bases spanning the gap. In DNA form, the CDR3 reads TGTGCCAGCAGTTTTCCATCGGGCGGCTACACCTTC. Translated: CASSFPSGGYTF.

CDR3 sequence reads: CASSLQVREQYF. CDR3 sequence (DNA): TGTGCCAGCAGTTTACAGGTCCGGGAGCAGTACTTC. The chain combines TRBV12-3 or TRBV12-4 with TRBJ2-7; D unresolved. V lost 2 bases to trimming and J lost 7 bases, with 9 bases between them. The CDR3 is 12 residues long.

The chain couples TRBV29-1 to TRBJ2-5; D remains unclear. V shed 4 bases and J shed 5 bases, with 5 bases lying between them. This CDR3 has 10 amino acids. Germline V gives CDR1 SQVTM, CDR2 ANQGSEA. DNA of the CDR3: TGCAGCGTTGGCCACGAGACCCAGTACTTC. Translated: CSVGHETQYF.

This clonotype has a count of ten or more. This rearrangement joins TRBV7-2 to TRBJ2-3, with D perhaps matching TRBD2 (6 bases). V was trimmed by 7 bases and J by 5 bases, leaving 13 bases between them. The length of the CDR3 is 13 residues. Germline CDR1 and CDR2: SGHTA and FQGNSA. CDR3 sequence reads: CASKLAAEDTQYF. The CDR3 region has the DNA TGTGCCAGCAAACTAGCCGCGGAAGATACGCAGTATTTT.

This clonotype was picked up many times. The chain links TRBV29-1 to TRBJ2-4, with D perhaps matching TRBD1 (5 bases). Germline assignment: CDR1 SQVTM and CDR2 ANQGSEA. V was shortened by 2 bases and J by 3 bases, with 8 bases between the two germline ends. This CDR3 contains 13 residues. CDR3 DNA sequence: TGCAGCGTTGAACCCAGGGACAAAAACATTCAGTACTTC. This gives the protein CSVEPRDKNIQYF.